The rows below give T cell receptor beta chains drawn from one sample of a study of blood T cell repertoires in COVID-19. Sequencing was performed with immunoSEQ multiplex PCR; in TCRdb, only in-frame clones are kept and a portion is missing. Of about 200,000 clones in the sample, about 88% were seen once. The specimen was peripheral blood. The receptor source for this set is a woman aged 40 to 50 who had recovered from COVID-19. The CDR3 runs from the conserved cysteine through the conserved F or W. The order of the fields is clone size, J gene, D gene, V gene, CDR3 protein, CDR3 DNA. The D gene is left open where the match is weak. Some rows have no size entry. The others give once, few or many, or a class for an expanded clone.

NA | TRBJ1-6 | NA | TRBV4-2 | CASSQENGLNSPLHF | TGTGCCAGCAGCCAAGAAAACGGGTTGAATTCACCCCTCCACTTT
NA | TRBJ2-1 | TRBD2 | TRBV9 | CASSVGGRAEVNEQFF | TGTGCCAGCAGCGTAGGCGGGAGGGCCGAAGTGAATGAGCAGTTCTTC
NA | TRBJ2-7 | NA | TRBV10-3 | CAISESSAYEQYF | TGTGCCATCAGTGAGTCATCTGCCTACGAGCAGTACTTC
NA | TRBJ2-5 | TRBD2 | TRBV6-5 | CASTKWEGETQYF | TGTGCCAGCACCAAGTGGGAGGGGGAGACCCAGTACTTC
NA | TRBJ1-5 | NA | TRBV24-1 | CATSDGTGQPQHF | TGTGCCACCAGTGATGGCACAGGTCAGCCCCAGCATTTT
NA | TRBJ2-5 | TRBD2 | TRBV28 | CASSLFRLAGETQYF | TGTGCCAGCAGTTTATTTCGACTAGCGGGAGAGACCCAGTACTTC
NA | TRBJ2-1 | TRBD2 | TRBV5-5 | CASSFERGSVRVGQFF | TGTGCCAGCAGCTTTGAGCGGGGGTCGGTTCGGGTGGGGCAGTTCTTC
NA | TRBJ2-7 | NA | TRBV6-2/TRBV6-3 | CASSFRGGGPLYEQYF | TGTGCCAGCAGTTTCCGTGGCGGAGGGCCCCTCTACGAGCAGTACTTC
NA | TRBJ1-2 | TRBD1 | TRBV10-3 | CAISEDRVAGYTF | TGTGCCATCAGTGAGGACAGGGTCGCTGGCTACACCTTC
NA | TRBJ2-3 | TRBD1 | TRBV6-6 | CASSYGQGPTDTQYF | TGTGCCAGCAGCTATGGACAGGGCCCCACAGATACGCAGTATTTT
NA | TRBJ1-1 | NA | TRBV7-6 | CASSANKRDMNTEAFF | TGTGCCAGCAGCGCAAATAAACGGGACATGAACACTGAAGCTTTCTTT
NA | TRBJ2-7 | NA | TRBV5-6 | CASRDAGSSYEQYF | TGTGCCAGCAGGGATGCAGGGTCGTCCTACGAGCAGTACTTC
NA | TRBJ2-4 | NA | TRBV7-9 | CASSLAGEIKNIQYF | TGTGCCAGCAGCTTAGCTGGGGAGATAAAAAACATTCAGTACTTC
few | TRBJ1-2 | NA | TRBV28 | CASDGTNYGYTF | TGTGCCAGCGACGGGACAAACTATGGCTACACCTTC
NA | TRBJ2-1 | TRBD2 | TRBV7-6 | CASSLEASGRSYNEQFF | TGTGCCAGCAGCTTAGAGGCTAGCGGGAGGTCCTACAATGAGCAGTTCTTC
NA | TRBJ1-4 | NA | TRBV28 | CASTGHLGEKLFF | TGTGCCAGCACCGGACACCTTGGTGAAAAACTGTTTTTT
NA | TRBJ2-2 | TRBD1 | TRBV11-3 | CASSLGQVDTGELFF | TGTGCCAGCAGCCTGGGACAGGTCGACACCGGGGAGCTGTTTTTT
once | TRBJ2-7 | NA | TRBV6-2/TRBV6-3 | CASSFFGDEQYF | TGTGCCAGCAGTTTTTTCGGAGACGAGCAGTACTTC
NA | TRBJ1-1 | TRBD1 | TRBV7-2 | CASSTRDRGLGTEAFF | TGTGCCAGCAGCACCCGGGACAGGGGTTTGGGGACTGAAGCTTTCTTT
NA | TRBJ2-1 | TRBD2 | TRBV4-2 | CASSQEPSGIYNEQFF | TGTGCCAGCAGCCAAGAACCTAGCGGGATATACAATGAGCAGTTCTTC
NA | TRBJ2-2 | TRBD1 | TRBV10-2 | CASARSRDRVNTGELFF | TGCGCCAGCGCTAGGTCCCGGGACAGGGTTAACACCGGGGAGCTGTTTTTT
NA | TRBJ2-3 | TRBD1 | TRBV19 | CASSYGTDYSTDTQYF | TGTGCCAGTAGTTATGGGACAGACTATAGCACAGATACGCAGTATTTT
many | TRBJ2-2 | NA | TRBV5-1 | CASSQGLSPTGELFF | TGCGCCAGCAGCCAGGGACTCTCGCCCACCGGGGAGCTGTTTTTT
NA | TRBJ2-3 | NA | TRBV7-2 | CASSFPQGSGTDTQYF | TGTGCCAGCAGCTTTCCACAGGGATCCGGCACAGATACGCAGTATTTT
NA | TRBJ1-2 | NA | TRBV7-9 | CASSLGTQGPYGYTF | TGTGCCAGCAGCTTAGGCACTCAGGGCCCCTATGGCTACACCTTC
once | TRBJ2-1 | TRBD2 | TRBV2 | CASSGTGGAAGEQFF | TGTGCCAGCAGTGGAACGGGAGGGGCGGCGGGGGAGCAGTTCTTC
NA | TRBJ2-2 | TRBD1 | TRBV5-1 | CASSGPGTGGGGELFF | TGCGCCAGCAGCGGCCCCGGGACAGGGGGAGGCGGGGAGCTGTTTTTT
NA | TRBJ1-6 | TRBD1 | TRBV27 | CASSLIQGRRSPLHF | TGTGCCAGCAGTTTAATACAGGGGAGGCGATCACCCCTCCACTTT
NA | TRBJ1-2 | NA | TRBV12-1 | CASSFRTANYGYTF | TGTGCCAGCAGCTTTCGAACAGCCAACTATGGCTACACCTTC
NA | TRBJ2-5 | NA | TRBV24-1 | CATSDRTDETQYF | TGTGCCACCAGTGATAGGACAGACGAGACCCAGTACTTC
NA | TRBJ2-3 | NA | TRBV7-6 | CASSLGGLGARGDTQYF | TGTGCCAGCAGCTTAGGGGGGCTAGGGGCGCGAGGAGATACGCAGTATTTT